A selection of T cell receptor beta chains follows, all from one sample in a study of T cells after yellow fever vaccination. TCRdb fed the 5' RACE reads into MiXCR, producing one record per CDR3 protein. The table records around 400,000 distinct CDR3 sequences, roughly 10% of them present only once. Sample: PBMCs, taken on the day of the first yellow fever vaccination. The receptors derive from a young man who received the YFV17D yellow fever vaccine. The CDR3 runs from the conserved cysteine through the conserved F or W. The D gene is left open where the match is weak. Size is stated for part of the rows, as once, few or many counts, or as a class when the clone is expanded.

>TRBV4-1|.|few|TRBJ2-6
TGCGCCAGCAGCCATTGGGTGGTAGGGCTGACTGGGGCCAACGTCCTGACTTTC
CASSHWVVGLTGANVLTF
>TRBV7-6|.|.|TRBJ2-2
TGTGCCAGCAGCTTAACCGGGGACGAAGGGCGGGAGCTGTTTTTT
CASSLTGDEGRELFF
>TRBV25-1|.|.|TRBJ1-5
TGTGCCAGCAGTGACAGGGGAAGCAATCAGCCCCAGCATTTT
CASSDRGSNQPQHF
>TRBV4-3|.|.|TRBJ2-5
TGCGCCAGCAGCCAAGAATGGGGGGGCCTCGGAGAGACCCAGTACTTC
CASSQEWGGLGETQYF
>TRBV6-1|.|.|TRBJ2-1
TGTGCCAGCATTGATCAGGACAATTCCTACAATGAGCAGTTCTTC
CASIDQDNSYNEQFF
>TRBV6-5|TRBD2|few|TRBJ2-1
TGTGCCACCGGGGAGGGCAATGAGCAGTTCTTC
CATGEGNEQFF
>TRBV6-2/TRBV6-3|TRBD2|few|TRBJ2-1
TGTGCCAGCAGTCTCGCAGCGGGGGGGCCGAGGAATGAGCAGTTCTTC
CASSLAAGGPRNEQFF
>TRBV7-8|TRBD2|few|TRBJ2-3
TGTGCCAGCAGCCCAAGGACTAGCGGGGTGCTCGGGGATACGCAGTATTTT
CASSPRTSGVLGDTQYF
>TRBV12-3/TRBV12-4|.|.|TRBJ1-5
TGTGCCAGCAGTCCACTGGGGGCTAGCAATCAGCCCCAGCATTTT
CASSPLGASNQPQHF
>TRBV7-6|.|.|TRBJ2-3
TGTGCCAGCAGCTTAGCGCAGGGGCCCTCTTCAGATACGCAGTATTTT
CASSLAQGPSSDTQYF
>TRBV7-2|.|many|TRBJ2-3
TGTGCCAGCCGCGGAGGTACAGATACGCAGTATTTT
CASRGGTDTQYF
>TRBV7-9|.|few|TRBJ1-4
TGTGCCAGCAGCCCAAGGGACGGGTCTAATGAAAAACTGTTTTTT
CASSPRDGSNEKLFF
>TRBV18|TRBD2|few|TRBJ2-3
TGTGCCAGCTCACCACGGACTAGCGGGAGTGGTGATACGCAGTATTTT
CASSPRTSGSGDTQYF
>TRBV5-5|.|few|TRBJ2-7
TGTGCCAGCAGCCTGGGGGGGCTCGACGAGCAGTACTTC
CASSLGGLDEQYF
>TRBV5-1|.|many|TRBJ1-4
TGCGCCAGCAGCCGACAACCCGGAACGGGCGAAAAACTGTTTTTT
CASSRQPGTGEKLFF
>TRBV18|TRBD1|.|TRBJ1-2
TGTGCCAGCTCCCCCGGGACAGCGGTAAATAACTATGGCTACACCTTC
CASSPGTAVNNYGYTF
>TRBV7-8|.|few|TRBJ1-5
TGTGCCAGCAGCACCACCGATAGCAATCAGCCCCAGCATTTT
CASSTTDSNQPQHF
>TRBV14|.|many|TRBJ2-1
TGTGCCAGCAGCCCCCTTGGGTGGGGGCTGGATGAGCAGTTCTTC
CASSPLGWGLDEQFF
>TRBV4-1|TRBD1|.|TRBJ1-2
TGCGCCAGCAGCCACCAGGGACAGGGCCCCTCTAACTATGGCTACACCTTC
CASSHQGQGPSNYGYTF
>TRBV20-1|.|few|TRBJ2-2
TGCAGTGCTAGAGATCCGGGCACGAACACCGGGGAGCTGTTTTTT
CSARDPGTNTGELFF
>TRBV12-3/TRBV12-4|.|many|TRBJ1-1
TGTGCCAGCAGTTGGGCCTCCCCTCGGGCTGAAGCTTTCTTT
CASSWASPRAEAFF
>TRBV20-1|.|few|TRBJ2-4
TGCAGTGCTAAAATCCTAGCCAAAAACATTCAGTACTTC
CSAKILAKNIQYF
>TRBV4-1|TRBD1|few|TRBJ1-4
TGCGCCAGCAGCCAAGATTCCCCTAGGCAGGGGGATGAAAAACTGTTTTTT
CASSQDSPRQGDEKLFF
>TRBV20-1|.|.|TRBJ2-2
TGCAGTGTTGACAAGGCGAACACCGGGGAGCTGTTTTTT
CSVDKANTGELFF
>TRBV5-1|TRBD2|many|TRBJ2-3
TGCGCCAGCAGCGAGGGTCGCGGGGGGGCAACAGATACGCAGTATTTT
CASSEGRGGATDTQYF
>TRBV11-2|.|.|TRBJ2-7
TGTGCCAGCAGCTTAGTCATGGATCCCTCCTACGAGCAGTACTTC
CASSLVMDPSYEQYF
>TRBV3-1|TRBD1|.|TRBJ1-6
TGTGCCAGCAGCCCCCGGGACAGGGTGTGGCATTCACCCCTCCACTTT
CASSPRDRVWHSPLHF
>TRBV4-1|TRBD2|few|TRBJ2-2
TGCGCCAGCAGTCCTAGCGGGGGGCGTGGCGGGGAGCTGTTTTTT
CASSPSGGRGGELFF